This record covers a single T cell receptor beta chain. CDR1 and CDR2 from the germline V gene are LNHDA and SQIVND (reference sequence). This CDR3 is built from 14 residues. V shed 7 bases and J 5 bases; nucleotides not matched to a gene: 9. As processed by the authors: Amplified reference gene primers provided the basis for estimating nucleated cell counts. Here immunoSEQ multiplex PCR was the method, and the copy in TCRdb shows in-frame clones only, minus some. Clone size and the V and J calls come from that table; the DNA yielded D and trimming. In the table there are about 140,000 clones, around 87% of which are singletons. The data belong to a study of blood T cell repertoires in COVID-19. The wider study: Nucleic acid was either cDNA or gDNA, and it came from T cells, B-cell-depleted T cells, or PBMCs.

This TCR was recovered from a human donor in a cohort sampled during active COVID-19. The chain uses TRBV19 and TRBJ1-1; TRBD1 agrees at 8 bases. The source material was peripheral blood. The CDR3 DNA is TGTGCCAGTATCCTACGACAGGGGATAACTGAAGCTTTCTTT. It yields the protein CASILRQGITEAFF.